The entry below gives a single T cell receptor beta chain sequence along with its context. This clonotype was counted only a few times. It lacks a known antigen. One base away there is no much larger clone; base qualities are not given. The entry originates in a study of T cell repertoires in cytomegalovirus infection (dated 2019 in TCRdb). In the study overall: Donor HLA type was relevant to the analysis, as public TCR beta signatures indicated carriage of CMV infection together with the matching HLA type. The paper as a whole reports these results and caveats: Cumulative frequency of public TCR beta family members discriminated carriers of CMV infection plus the relevant HLA type in this cohort and an independent approximately 400-donor cohort. The ex vivo response was dominated by HLA-C-restricted CMV-specific TCR beta clonotypes, and the single most frequent clonotype in two of eight donors was supplied by these HLA-C-restricted clonotypes.

The CDR3 contains 15 residues, cysteine and phenylalanine counted. Only the CDR3 portion is preserved as DNA: 45 bases, with reading frame beginning at the first base. The germline ends are 16 bases apart after V is trimmed by 4 bases and J by 4 bases. CDR1 SGHAT and CDR2 FQNNGV were looked up in the germline V gene. These reads were obtained on an Illumina HiSeq 1500. Using fastp at Q25 and MiXCR, TCRdb reprocessed the public reads and kept productive beta chains. Rows matching on CDR3 protein sequence are summarized as one entry with the most common DNA and genes. The sample table contains about 530,000 distinct CDR3 sequences; only one count was recorded for more than 20% of them. The ten largest account for less than 15% of the sample.

The sample comprised PBMCs. This receptor was obtained from a human donor in good health (CMV status not recorded). Some clones in this sample may be carry-over from other donors' samples. The rearrangement combines TRBV11-2 with TRBJ1-1; there is no confident call for the D gene. The DNA sequence is given as TGTGCCAGCAGCTCCCTAGTTAGCCTTGTCACTGAAGCTTTCTTT. Its protein is CASSSLVSLVTEAFF.